Given below is one TCR beta chain in context. Antigen unknown. This record belongs to a study of vaccination and CD4 T cells after COVID-19. Turning to the study itself: Overlapping peptides of the spike proteins of SARS-CoV-2, HCoV-NL63, HCoV-OC43 and HCoV-229E were used for cell stimulation.

V dropped 0 bases and J dropped 2 bases, with 11 bases sitting between them. Germline values: CDR1 MNHEY, CDR2 SVGAGI. CDR3 size: 15 residues. Treatment of the sample: 10-day PBMC culture with coronavirus spike peptide pools or control peptides (ViraFEST assay). Once obtained from cultured CD4+ T cells, the DNA was sequenced using the Oncomine TCR Beta short-read assay. In TCRdb, the PCR reads were re-called with MiXCR into one record per CDR3 protein. The table has roughly 13,000 distinct CDR3 sequences, 24% seen once; the top ten hold 18%. Source: CD4+ T cells from blood, cultured in vitro, taken after SARS-CoV-2 vaccination. The receptor's source is a human donor who had recovered from COVID-19. This sequence joins TRBV6-5 and TRBJ2-7; no clear D gene. This CDR3 is CASSYSSWGTYEQYF. In nucleotides, the CDR3 is TGTGCCAGCAGTTACTCGAGTTGGGGAACCTACGAGCAGTACTTC.